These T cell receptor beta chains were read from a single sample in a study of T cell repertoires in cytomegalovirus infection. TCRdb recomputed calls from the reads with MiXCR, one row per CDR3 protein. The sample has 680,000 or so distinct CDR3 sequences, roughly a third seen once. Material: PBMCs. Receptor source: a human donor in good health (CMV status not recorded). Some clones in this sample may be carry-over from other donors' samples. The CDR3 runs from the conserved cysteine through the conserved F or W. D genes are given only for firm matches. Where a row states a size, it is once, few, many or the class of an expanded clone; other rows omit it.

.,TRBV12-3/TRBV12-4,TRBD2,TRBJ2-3,TGTGCCAGCACTTTACGGGGGGGGAGGATCACAGATACGCAGTATTTT,CASTLRGGRITDTQYF
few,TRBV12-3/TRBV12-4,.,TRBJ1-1,TGTGCCAGCAGTCCGCAGGGTTTAGGCATGAACACTGAAGCTTTCTTT,CASSPQGLGMNTEAFF
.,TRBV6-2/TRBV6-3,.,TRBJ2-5,TGTGCCAGCAGTTACGACGACGGGATTTTGGAGACCCAGTACTTC,CASSYDDGILETQYF
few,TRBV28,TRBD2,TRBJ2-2,TGTGCCAGCAGTTTCGGACTAGCGGGAGAAGCCGGGGAGCTGTTTTTT,CASSFGLAGEAGELFF
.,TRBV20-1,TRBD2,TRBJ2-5,TGCAGTGCCCAGCGGGGCCAAGAGACCCAGTACTTC,CSAQRGQETQYF
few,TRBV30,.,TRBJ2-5,TGTGCCTGGAGTGTACACTCGCTCCAAGAGACCCAGTACTTC,CAWSVHSLQETQYF
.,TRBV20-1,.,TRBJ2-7,TGCAGTTCTAGAGATCGCGTCGGCACCTACGAGCAGTACTTC,CSSRDRVGTYEQYF
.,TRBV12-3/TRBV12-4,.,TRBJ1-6,TGTGCCAGCAGTCTCCAGCGTTTCGTGGGGTCACCCCTCCACTTT,CASSLQRFVGSPLHF
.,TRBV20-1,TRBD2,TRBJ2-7,TGCAGTGCTAGTGTGGCTAGCGGACAATACGAGCAGTACTTC,CSASVASGQYEQYF
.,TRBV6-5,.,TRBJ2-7,TGTGCCAGCAGCTGGAGAGGGGACCCACACGAGCAGTACTTC,CASSWRGDPHEQYF
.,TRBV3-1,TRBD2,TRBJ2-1,TGTGCCAGCAGCCATTCGGGACTAGCGGGGACACTAAGGGAGCAGTTCTTC,CASSHSGLAGTLREQFF
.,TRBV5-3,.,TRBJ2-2,TGTGCCAGCAGCTCTCAAACGAACACCGGGGAGCTGTTTTTT,CASSSQTNTGELFF
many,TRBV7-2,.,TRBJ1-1,TGTGCCAGCATCAGGTCCAGGGCGAACACTGAAGCTTTCTTT,CASIRSRANTEAFF
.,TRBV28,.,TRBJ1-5,TGTGCCAGCAGTCTCCATCGGGGGACTTATAGCAATCAGCCCCAGCATTTT,CASSLHRGTYSNQPQHF